The 31 T cell receptor beta chains listed next were all sequenced from one sample in a study of beta chain features in type 1 diabetes. All of the isolated RNA was reverse transcribed, so expressed TCRB transcripts were sequenced. Some clones are missing from TCRdb's copy, which holds only in-frame ones; the method was immunoSEQ multiplex PCR. The table has about 300,000 clones, approximately 8% seen once. The specimen sequenced was central memory CD4+ T cells from blood. These receptors all stem from a woman in her late teens or twenties in good health.

This clone was seen more than once but under ten times. The chain joins TRBV6-6 to TRBJ1-1, with D perhaps matching TRBD1 (6 bases). The V gene lost 6 bases and the J gene lost 7 bases, with 21 bases spanning the gap. The CDR3 contains 15 residues. Germline V gene lookup returns CDR1 MNHNY and CDR2 SVGAGI (reference sequence). CDR3 region: CASRLSAGGLGEAFF. CDR3 nucleotide sequence: TGTGCCAGCAGACTCTCTGCGGGGGGCCTAGGTGAAGCTTTCTTT.

The V gene is TRBV7-2, the J gene TRBJ2-1; D tentatively reads TRBD1 or TRBD2 (5 bases each). This CDR3 region has 16 residues. V was clipped by 3 bases and J by 6 bases, with 18 bases between them. Germline V gene data show CDR1 as SGHTA and CDR2 as FQGNSA. The CDR3 sequence is CASSLAGTGAFNEQFF. The CDR3 DNA is TGTGCCAGCAGCTTGGCTGGAACCGGGGCCTTCAATGAGCAGTTCTTC.

V is TRBV7-3 and J is TRBJ2-2; 7 bases line up with TRBD1. CDR3 size: 15 residues. The V segment lost 5 bases and the J segment 1 base; nucleotides outside the gene matches: 4. Germline V gene data show CDR1 as SGHTA and CDR2 as FQGTGA. The CDR3 sequence: CASSPAGGNTGELFF. The DNA of the CDR3 is TGTGCCAGCAGCCCCGCAGGGGGGAACACCGGGGAGCTGTTTTTT.

This clone was found a few times. V usage is TRBV19 and J usage is TRBJ1-5; D ambiguous. Looked up from germline, CDR1 is LNHDA and CDR2 is SQIVND (reference sequence). The CDR3 is made up of 15 amino acids. V lost 5 bases to trimming and J lost 6 bases, with 17 bases between them. This chain's CDR3 is CASSPRARVSQPQHF. The CDR3 nucleotides are TGTGCCAGTAGTCCTCGGGCCAGAGTAAGTCAGCCCCAGCATTTT.

This clone appeared a few times. The rearrangement joins TRBV18 to TRBJ1-2; TRBD1 matches 8 bases. V lost 3 bases and J lost 3; bases outside the gene matches: 6. In germline, CDR1 is KGHSH, CDR2 LQKENI. This CDR3 comprises 15 residues. CDR3 DNA: TGTGCCAGCTCACCCTCCGGACAGGGAGACTATGGCTACACCTTC. Encoded protein: CASSPSGQGDYGYTF.

This clone came up a few times. The CDR3 is CASSSPSTDTQYF. The CDR3 DNA reads as TGTGCCAGCAGCTCGCCGAGCACAGATACGCAGTATTTT. This rearrangement joins TRBV7-2 to TRBJ2-3; D is uncertain. The CDR3 consists of 13 residues. Between the trimmed V and J ends, which lost 4 bases and 0 bases, there was a span of 5 bases. The germline V gene encodes CDR1 SGHTA and CDR2 FQGNSA.

The chain employs TRBV2 and TRBJ2-5; tentative D call: TRBD1 (6 bases). The CDR3 has 11 amino acids. CDR1 and CDR2 (germline): SNHLY, FYNNEI. V was pared by 6 bases and J by 7 bases, with 9 bases between. CDR3 DNA: TGTGCCAGCAGCGCCAGGGGGACCCAGTACTTC. It specifies CASSARGTQYF.

The table lists this clone with a few counts. This chain links TRBV28 with TRBJ1-3; maybe TRBD1 (6 bases). This CDR3 is built from 13 residues. The V gene's germline CDR1 is MDHEN and CDR2 SYDVKM. V was trimmed by 2 bases and J by 10 bases, leaving 12 bases between them. This chain's CDR3 is CASSLQQGSTIYF. CDR3 coding DNA: TGTGCCAGCAGTTTACAACAGGGAAGTACCATATATTTT.

J is TRBJ2-5 and V is TRBV6-6; possibly TRBD2 for D (5 bases). The CDR3 loop spans 14 amino acids. Germline V gene data show CDR1 as MNHNY and CDR2 as SVGAGI (reference sequence). V lost 6 bases to trimming and J lost 4 bases, with 15 bases between them. CDR3 DNA: TGTGCCAGCAGCTGGGGATATGAGGGAGAGACCCAGTACTTC. As protein: CASSWGYEGETQYF.

This clone showed up just a few times. The V call is TRBV5-1, the J call TRBJ1-1; D gene uncertain. Between the trimmed V and J ends, which lost 2 bases and 4 bases, there was a span of 12 bases. From germline, CDR1 is SGHRS and CDR2 YFSETQ. The CDR3 is 14 residues long. Here the CDR3 DNA reads TGCGCCAGCAGCTTTGCAGCCTCGAGCACTGAAGCTTTCTTT. Protein product: CASSFAASSTEAFF. Drawing the rest from reference TRBV5-1 and TRBJ1-1, the complete variable domain is KAGVTQTPRYLIKTRGQQVTLSCSPISGHRSVSWYQQTPGQGLQFLFEYFSETQRNKGNFPGRFSGRQFSNSRSEMNVSTLELGDSALYLCASSFAASSTEAFFGQGTRLTVV.

CDR3 DNA: TGTGCCAGCAGCCTCTTAAGGGGGCTAGAGCCCCAGCATTTT. Translating it yields CASSLLRGLEPQHF. J is TRBJ1-5 and V is TRBV7-2, with 7 bases aligning to TRBD1. The CDR3 runs to 14 residues. Germline CDR1 reads SGHTA; CDR2 reads FQGNSA. The junction had 9 bases not matched to a gene; V was cut back by 5 bases and J by 8 bases.

This clone was counted a few times. The V gene is TRBV28, the J gene TRBJ1-5; tentatively, D is TRBD1 (5 bases). Looked up from germline, CDR1 is MDHEN and CDR2 is SYDVKM. V lost 2 bases, J lost 4 bases, and 9 bases lay in between. The CDR3 sequence is 14 residues long. CDR3 loop: CASSLSRVNQPQHF. CDR3 in DNA: TGTGCCAGCAGTTTAAGCAGGGTTAATCAGCCCCAGCATTTT.

V usage is TRBV2 and J usage is TRBJ2-1; unclear D gene. V shed 7 bases and J shed 6 bases, with 19 bases lying between them. CDR1 is SNHLY and CDR2 is FYNNEI in the germline V gene. This CDR3 comprises 15 residues. CDR3 in DNA: TGTGCCAGCATGGTAGAATCCGGGCCCCTCAATGAGCAGTTCTTC. Translating gives CASMVESGPLNEQFF. The entire variable domain, with the rest obtained from reference TRBV2 and TRBJ2-1, is as follows: EPEVTQTPSHQVTQMGQEVILRCVPISNHLYFYWYRQILGQKVEFLVSFYNNEISEKSEIFDDQFSVERPDGSNFTLKIRSTKLEDSAMYFCASMVESGPLNEQFFGPGTRLTVL.

The table lists this clone with a few counts. The chain recombines TRBV7-2 with TRBJ1-2, with a tentative D call TRBD1 (5 bases). V lost 4 bases to trimming and J lost 6 bases, with 9 bases between them. Germline-derived CDR1 and CDR2 are SGHTA and FQGNSA. CDR3 length: 12 amino acids. Here the CDR3 reads CASSWGTHGYTF. CDR3 bases: TGTGCCAGCAGCTGGGGCACCCATGGCTACACCTTC.

This clone was observed at least ten times. The chain employs TRBV19 and TRBJ1-5; weak D call: TRBD1 (6 bases). CDR1 is LNHDA, CDR2 SQIVND, per germline (reference sequence). V lost 7 bases, J lost 2 bases, and 15 bases lay in between. The CDR3 sequence is 15 residues long. CDR3 protein: CASTPQGLGNQPQHF. The CDR3 region has the DNA TGTGCCAGTACCCCCCAGGGGCTTGGCAATCAGCCCCAGCATTTT. The full variable domain, rest sourced from reference TRBV19 and TRBJ1-5, is DGGITQSPKYLFRKEGQNVTLSCEQNLNHDAMYWYRQDPGQGLRLIYYSQIVNDFQKGDIAEGYSVSREKKESFPLTVTSAQKNPTAFYLCASTPQGLGNQPQHFGDGTRLSIL.

The V and J genes are TRBV6-6 and TRBJ2-6; D gene ambiguous. Trimming removed 5 bases at V and 6 bases at J, with 11 bases between. Germline CDR1 reads MNHNY; CDR2 reads SVGAGI (reference sequence). The CDR3 contains 14 residues. The chain's CDR3 is CASSPAVKANVLTF. The CDR3 DNA reads TGTGCCAGCAGTCCCGCAGTAAAGGCCAACGTCCTGACTTTC.

There are a few counts of this clone. The V and J genes are TRBV19 and TRBJ1-5, with TRBD1 identical over 11 bases. Germline CDR1 and CDR2: LNHDA and SQIVND (reference sequence). This CDR3 comprises 16 residues. The ends lost 3 bases at V and 2 bases at J; junction bases unmatched: 3. The CDR3 nucleotides are TGTGCCAGTAGTATCGTGGGACAGGGGGGCAATCAGCCCCAGCATTTT. It is translated as CASSIVGQGGNQPQHF.

This clone occurred a few times. This chain connects TRBV2 to TRBJ1-2; no clear D. This CDR3 spans 13 amino acids. Trimming removed 3 bases from V and 5 bases from J, with 10 bases in between. The germline V gene encodes CDR1 SNHLY and CDR2 FYNNEI. Written as DNA, the CDR3 is TGTGCCAGCAGTGAGGGGTTTGGGTATGGCTACACCTTC. It translates to CASSEGFGYGYTF.

This clone was found a few times. The V and J genes are TRBV6-6 and TRBJ2-7, with D possibly being TRBD2 (6 bases). Between the trimmed V and J ends, which lost 2 bases and 6 bases, there was a span of 14 bases. This CDR3 spans 14 amino acids. Germline V gene lookup returns CDR1 MNHNY and CDR2 SVGAGI (reference sequence). CDR3 loop: CASSYDGGTSEQYV. The CDR3 nucleotides read TGTGCCAGCAGTTACGATGGGGGGACTTCCGAGCAGTACGTC.

This clone was counted ten times or more. V and J are TRBV10-3 and TRBJ2-6; no clear D. There are 14 residues in the CDR3. Germline values: CDR1 ENHRY, CDR2 SYGVKD. Trimming left V 7 bases short and J 0 bases short, with 7 bases between. The CDR3 nucleotides read TGTGCCATCAAACGGAGCTCTGGGGCCAACGTCCTGACTTTC. Protein: CAIKRSSGANVLTF.

This clone was detected a few times. The chain is built from TRBV7-2 and TRBJ1-3; D unresolved. CDR1 and CDR2 from the germline V gene are SGHTA and FQGNSA. CDR3 length equals 14 residues. V lost 5 bases, J lost 6 bases, and 14 bases lay in between. The CDR3 sequence is CASSLDQVANTIYF. CDR3 sequence (DNA): TGTGCCAGCAGCCTTGACCAGGTTGCAAACACCATATATTTT.

The rearrangement joins TRBV5-1 to TRBJ2-3; 10 bases are a match to TRBD2. CDR3 size: 14 residues. In germline, CDR1 is SGHRS, CDR2 YFSETQ. Trimming took 4 bases from V and 11 from J; bases not matched to a gene: 10. CDR3 sequence reads: CASSPTSGELRQYF. In DNA form, the CDR3 reads TGCGCCAGCAGCCCAACTAGCGGGGAGTTGAGGCAGTATTTT.

The chain combines TRBV7-2 with TRBJ2-1; TRBD1 matches at 11 bases. J gave up 6 bases and V 2 bases, and 3 bases lay outside the gene matches. Germline V lookup: CDR1 SGHTA, CDR2 FQGNSA. The CDR3 runs 15 residues. DNA for the CDR3: TGTGCCAGCAGCTTAAGGGGGACAGGGGGCAATGAGCAGTTCTTC. Translating gives CASSLRGTGGNEQFF.

This rearrangement joins TRBV2 to TRBJ1-2; D may be TRBD1 (6 bases). The CDR3 loop spans 14 amino acids. V dropped 2 bases and J dropped 0 bases, with 7 bases sitting between them. Germline V lookup: CDR1 SNHLY, CDR2 FYNNEI. The CDR3 coding sequence is TGTGCCAGCAGTGAACAGGGGTCTAACTATGGCTACACCTTC. Translated, it gives CASSEQGSNYGYTF.

This clone turned up a few times. This chain joins TRBV6-5 and TRBJ2-7, with no clear D. Deletions cut 6 bases from V and 3 bases from J, with 12 bases between. The V gene's germline CDR1 is MNHEY and CDR2 SVGAGI. The CDR3 contains 13 residues. Here the CDR3 DNA reads TGTGCCAGCAGGCCCACTGTCCTCTACGAGCAGTACGTC. Encoded protein: CASRPTVLYEQYV.

This clone was picked up a small number of times. The same CDR3 can be traced to other DNA sequences in this sample. The rearrangement joins TRBV5-1 to TRBJ2-5; perhaps TRBD2 as D (6 bases). Per the germline V gene, CDR1 is SGHRS and CDR2 is YFSETQ. The CDR3 spans 13 residues. V lost 2 bases and J lost 1, with 6 bases in between. The CDR3 DNA follows: TGCGCCAGCAGCTTCGGGGGCCAAGAGACCCAGTACTTC. It codes for CASSFGGQETQYF.

This clone was counted between two and nine times. The V call is TRBV4-2, the J call TRBJ1-1, with D uncertain. V lost 0 bases to trimming and J lost 5 bases, with 10 bases between them. This CDR3 is built from 14 residues. Per germline, CDR1 LGHNA and CDR2 YNFKEQ. The CDR3 here is CASSQETGLTEAFF. The CDR3 coding sequence is TGTGCCAGCAGCCAAGAGACCGGGTTGACTGAAGCTTTCTTT.

This clone was recorded many times. The CDR3: CASSLLVQGGKTEAFF. In DNA, the CDR3 is TGTGCCAGCAGCCTATTGGTACAGGGGGGAAAAACTGAAGCTTTCTTT. V and J are TRBV7-9 and TRBJ1-1, with 8 bases lining up with TRBD1. Per germline, CDR1 SEHNR and CDR2 FQNEAQ (reference sequence). The J segment lost 5 bases and the V segment lost 5 bases, leaving 13 bases of the junction unmatched. This CDR3 has 16 residues. The whole variable domain, remainder taken from reference TRBV7-9 and TRBJ1-1, is DTGVSQNPRHKITKRGQNVTFRCDPISEHNRLYWYRQTLGQGPEFLTYFQNEAQLEKSRLLSDRFSAERPKGSFSTLEIQRTEQGDSAMYLCASSLLVQGGKTEAFFGQGTRLTVV.

The J gene is TRBJ2-5, the V gene TRBV15; weak D call: TRBD1 (6 bases). Trimming stripped 0 bases from V and 5 bases from J, with 16 bases between. This CDR3 spans 16 amino acids. Germline V CDR1 and CDR2: LNHNV, YYDKDF (reference sequence). The chain's CDR3 is CATSRESGQGLETQYF. The CDR3 DNA follows: TGTGCCACCAGCAGAGAGTCTGGGCAGGGGCTCGAGACCCAGTACTTC.

The J gene is TRBJ1-2, the V gene TRBV4-1, with 7 bases lining up with TRBD1. The CDR3 spans 16 residues. Unmatched junction bases numbered 7, after V lost 1 base and J lost 2 bases. Germline-derived CDR1 and CDR2 are MGHRA and YSYEKL. The CDR3 DNA is TGCGCCAGCAGCCAAGTTGGGACAGCCTCCAACTATGGCTACACCTTC. Protein sequence: CASSQVGTASNYGYTF.

This clone has at least ten counts. The chain couples TRBV27 to TRBJ1-3; D is ambiguous. V was cut by 5 bases and J by 3 bases, with 14 bases left in between. The CDR3 covers 15 residues. The germline V gene has CDR1 MNHEY and CDR2 SMNVEV (reference sequence). The CDR3 bases are TGTGCCAGCAGTGCGAGCGGCTTCAGTGGAAACACCATATATTTT. It specifies CASSASGFSGNTIYF.